This TCR beta chain was profiled in a study of cytotoxic CD8 clonotypes in ibrutinib-treated CLL. For this clone: Its antigen is unknown.

TCRdb's copy holds only in-frame clones and misses some; the assay was immunoSEQ multiplex PCR. The data hold approximately 320,000 clones, with roughly two thirds observed a single time. Overall study findings and caveats: Public clonotypes (which were uncommon) either contracted or remained stable on treatment.

Specimen: PBMCs, collected after 36 months of ibrutinib treatment. The sequence was collected from a human donor with chronic lymphocytic leukemia.

CDR3 DNA: TGTGCCAGCAGCTTAGAGGGACGGAAACAAGAGACCCAGTACTTC. Residues: CASSLEGRKQETQYF. The J gene is TRBJ2-5, the V gene TRBV7-2; D may correspond to TRBD1 or TRBD2 (5 bases each). Trimming cost V 1 base and J 2 bases, with 11 bases left between them. The CDR3 has 15 residues. The V gene's germline CDR1 is SGHTA and CDR2 FQGNSA.